These 16 T cell receptor beta chains were all obtained from the same sample, sequenced in a study of shared clonotypes between healthy human individuals. Using immunoSEQ multiplex PCR, the repertoire was profiled, and TCRdb retains in-frame clones only, with some absent. The sample lists about 2.5 million clones, around 93% occurring once. Sequencing used naive CD4+ T cells from PBMCs. The subset is: CD45RA+ positively selected. These receptors all come from a man between 18 and 35 years old in good health. Some clones in this sample may be carry-over from other donors' samples.

The chain joins TRBV7-9 to TRBJ2-1; 7 bases line up with TRBD2. Looked up from germline, CDR1 is SEHNR and CDR2 is FQNEAQ (reference sequence). The CDR3 has 16 amino acids. With 4 bases clipped from V and 4 bases from J, the junction kept 10 bases outside the gene matches. The CDR3 spells CASSSNPSGPYNEQFF. Written as DNA, the CDR3 is TGTGCCAGCAGCTCAAACCCTAGCGGCCCTTACAATGAGCAGTTCTTC. Full variable domain (outside the CDR3, taken from reference TRBV7-9 and TRBJ2-1): DTGVSQNPRHKITKRGQNVTFRCDPISEHNRLYWYRQTLGQGPEFLTYFQNEAQLEKSRLLSDRFSAERPKGSFSTLEIQRTEQGDSAMYLCASSSNPSGPYNEQFFGPGTRLTVL.

This sequence joins TRBV19 and TRBJ2-7; D call uncertain. Trimming cost V 3 bases and J 1 base, with 19 bases left between them. The CDR3 runs 17 residues. Germline values: CDR1 LNHDA, CDR2 SQIVND (reference sequence). The CDR3 region is CASSIRFGVANSYEQYF. The DNA of the CDR3 is TGTGCCAGTAGTATTCGTTTTGGGGTTGCGAATTCCTACGAGCAGTACTTC. Full variable domain (outside the CDR3, taken from reference TRBV19 and TRBJ2-7): DGGITQSPKYLFRKEGQNVTLSCEQNLNHDAMYWYRQDPGQGLRLIYYSQIVNDFQKGDIAEGYSVSREKKESFPLTVTSAQKNPTAFYLCASSIRFGVANSYEQYFGPGTRLTVT.

This clone was found once. The chain employs TRBV4-3 and TRBJ2-1; TRBD2 aligns across 8 bases. CDR3 size: 16 residues. CDR1 and CDR2 (germline): LGHNA, YSLEER. J was trimmed by 6 bases and V by 4 bases; bases with no gene match: 11. CDR3 nucleotides: TGCGCCAGCAGCCGCCTGCGGGAGGCCCCTATCAATGAGCAGTTCTTC. This translates into CASSRLREAPINEQFF.

The rearrangement joins TRBV4-2 to TRBJ2-7, with unresolved D. CDR1 LGHNA and CDR2 YNFKEQ come from the germline V gene. The germline V and J ends were trimmed by 1 base and 7 bases, with 8 bases remaining between them. This CDR3 is 12 amino acids long. This chain's CDR3 is CASSQAAQEQYF. The CDR3, as DNA: TGTGCCAGCAGCCAAGCGGCCCAGGAGCAGTACTTC.

This clone was observed a single time. Other DNA sequences within the sample encode an identical CDR3. The J gene is TRBJ2-7, the V gene TRBV18; a possible D gene is TRBD2 (6 bases). Germline CDR1 KGHSH, CDR2 LQKENI. The length of the CDR3 is 13 residues. Trimming took 6 bases from V and 2 from J, leaving 11 bases between them. The CDR3 loop reads CASSRDSTYEQYF. Written as DNA, the CDR3 is TGTGCCAGCTCGCGGGACTCCACCTACGAGCAGTACTTC.

The J gene is TRBJ2-7, the V gene TRBV28; 7 positions match TRBD1. CDR3 length: 14 residues. The ends lost 8 bases at V and 2 bases at J; junction bases unmatched: 9. Germline CDR1 is MDHEN and CDR2 is SYDVKM. CDR3 in DNA: TGTGCCAGCCAAACCCCGGGACAGACCTACGAGCAGTACTTC. It is translated as CASQTPGQTYEQYF.

The genes are TRBV11-3 and TRBJ2-7; no definite D call. The V gene's germline CDR1 is SGHNT and CDR2 YENEEA. The CDR3 loop spans 13 amino acids. The ends were cut back, 5 bases at V and 3 bases at J, with 11 bases in the middle. The CDR3 nucleotides are TGTGCCAGCAGCCTCGGACCCCACTACGAGCAGTACTTC. This sequence encodes CASSLGPHYEQYF.

This chain connects TRBV5-1 to TRBJ2-5; 14 bases align to TRBD2. Germline lookup yields CDR1 SGHRS and CDR2 YFSETQ. The CDR3 contains 19 residues. Trimming took 0 bases from V and 5 from J; bases not matched to a gene: 12. CDR3 bases: TGCGCCAGCAGCTTGGACCCCGGGACTAGCGGGAGTTCTCGGGAGACCCAGTACTTC. This codes for CASSLDPGTSGSSRETQYF.

J is TRBJ2-3 and V is TRBV9; 7 positions match TRBD2. Per the germline V gene, CDR1 is SGDLS and CDR2 is YYNGEE. V trimming: 2 bases; J trimming: 6 bases; junction bases outside the gene matches: 12. The CDR3 sequence is 16 residues long. CDR3 amino acids: CASSVTGLDMADTQYF. DNA of the CDR3: TGTGCCAGCAGCGTTACTGGACTAGATATGGCGGATACGCAGTATTTT.

This chain joins TRBV28 and TRBJ2-1; 10 bases agree with TRBD1. Germline V CDR1 and CDR2: MDHEN, SYDVKM. This CDR3 comprises 16 residues. Trimming cost V 4 bases and J 3 bases; bases outside gene matches: 6. The CDR3 loop reads CASSWTGQGGYNEQFF. CDR3 DNA sequence: TGTGCCAGCAGTTGGACCGGACAGGGGGGCTACAATGAGCAGTTCTTC.

This clone was seen a single time. The chain combines TRBV6-6 with TRBJ2-7, with D unclear. Germline assignment: CDR1 MNHNY and CDR2 SVGAGI (reference sequence). CDR3 length equals 14 residues. The V gene lost 4 bases and the J gene lost 2 bases, with 12 bases spanning the gap. The CDR3 nucleotides read TGTGCCAGCAGTTCCGACTCTCTCCCCTACGAGCAGTACTTC. Translating it yields CASSSDSLPYEQYF.

Regarding this clone: Other DNA sequences in this specimen translate into the identical CDR3. The chain links TRBV28 to TRBJ2-7; D remains ambiguous. The CDR3 extends over 12 amino acids. CDR1 is MDHEN, CDR2 SYDVKM, per germline. V was shortened by 1 base and J by 2 bases, with 3 bases between the two germline ends. CDR3 nucleotide sequence: TGTGCCAGCAGTTTATTGGCCTACGAGCAGTACTTC. Protein product: CASSLLAYEQYF.

The chain has TRBV27 and TRBJ2-3, with 11 bases fitting TRBD2. Germline CDR1 is MNHEY and CDR2 is SMNVEV (reference sequence). The V and J ends lost 7 bases and 4 bases, in that order; junction bases with no gene match: 10. The length of the CDR3 is 16 residues. The CDR3 DNA reads TGTGCCAGCACCGCGATAGCGGGAGGGCGGGCAGATACGCAGTATTTT. Residues: CASTAIAGGRADTQYF.

V and J are TRBV9 and TRBJ2-4; possible D gene TRBD2, 6 bases. V gave up 5 bases and J gave up 0 bases, with 12 bases separating them. Germline lookup yields CDR1 SGDLS and CDR2 YYNGEE. The CDR3 extends over 15 amino acids. The CDR3 sequence: CASSAGTEAKNIQYF. CDR3 nucleotide sequence: TGTGCCAGCAGTGCCGGGACTGAAGCCAAAAACATTCAGTACTTC.

This clone was seen only a few times. The chain has TRBV29-1 and TRBJ1-1; no firm D call. CDR1 is SQVTM and CDR2 is ANQGSEA in the germline V gene. CDR3 length: 12 amino acids. DNA of the CDR3: TGCAGGGGTGTAGGAGCGGGGACTGAAGCTTTCTTT. Encoded protein: CRGVGAGTEAFF.

This chain connects TRBV30 to TRBJ1-5; D possibly corresponds to TRBD1 (5 bases). The CDR3 totals 20 residues. The V end was cut by 4 bases, the J end by 5 bases, with 33 bases between. Germline values: CDR1 GTSNPN, CDR2 SVGIG (reference sequence). The CDR3 is CAWKNREGWMEPVQDQPQHF. The CDR3 nucleotides are TGTGCCTGGAAAAATAGGGAAGGGTGGATGGAGCCGGTACAGGATCAGCCCCAGCATTTT.